The source of this TCR beta chain is a study of response to subunit inactivated influenza vaccine. This CDR3 is built from 14 residues. With 3 bases clipped from V and 4 bases from J, the junction kept 3 bases outside the gene matches. Study-wide results and caveats: Every seasonal influenza vaccination brings in few new T cells, the authors suggested.

A word on this clonotype: The antigen is not known.

TCRdb used MiXCR to reprocess the RT-PCR reads, holding one entry per CDR3 protein. The table records 500,000 to 600,000 distinct CDR3 sequences, 11% of them present only once. This sample was shared with a second study, whose subject was T cells expressing NK-cell markers. Per that paper: TCR beta cDNA was made by 5'RACE template switching with UMIs. For several experiments, T cell sorting was restricted to the alpha-beta TCR population by means of an anti-gamma-delta TCR antibody.

The clonotype was recovered from a middle-aged man who received an inactivated influenza vaccine. The chain carries TRBV12-3 or TRBV12-4 and TRBJ2-1, with 7 bases fitting TRBD1. Here the sequenced sample was PBMCs from blood, taken on the day of vaccination. The CDR3 coding sequence is TGTGCCAGCAGTTTTTCGGGACAGTACAATGAGCAGTTCTTC. It specifies CASSFSGQYNEQFF.